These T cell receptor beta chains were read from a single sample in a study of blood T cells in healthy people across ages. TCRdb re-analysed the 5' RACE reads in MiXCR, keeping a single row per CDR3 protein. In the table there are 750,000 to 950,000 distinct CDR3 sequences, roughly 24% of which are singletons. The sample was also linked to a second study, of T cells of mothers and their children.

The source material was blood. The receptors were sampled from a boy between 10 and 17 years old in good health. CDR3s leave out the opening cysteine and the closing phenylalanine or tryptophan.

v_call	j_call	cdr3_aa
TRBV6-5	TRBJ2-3	ASNGQNTDTQY
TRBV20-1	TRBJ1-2	SALRAIYGYT
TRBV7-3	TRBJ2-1	ASSSPTSGGLKEEQF
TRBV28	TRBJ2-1	ASSSPRLWGFDEQF
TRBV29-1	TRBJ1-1	SGRMNTEAF
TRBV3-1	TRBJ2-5	ASSQDSGSETQY
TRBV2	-	ASSADRGPYEQY
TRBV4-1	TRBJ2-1	ASSRSWTARVNEQF
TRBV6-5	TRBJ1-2	ASTPGRNYGYT
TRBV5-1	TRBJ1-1	ASSDIRDTEAF
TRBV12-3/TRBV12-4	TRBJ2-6	ASSFSSGANVLT
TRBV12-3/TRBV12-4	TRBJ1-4	ASSSRDRRELF
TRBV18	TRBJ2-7	ASSPLQGQKSYEQY
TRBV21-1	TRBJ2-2	ASSKDGTSEPSNTGELF
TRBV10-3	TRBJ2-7	AISWAGGLTYEQY
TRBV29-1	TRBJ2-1	SVGQGPYNEQF
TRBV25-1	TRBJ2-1	ASSGPGATYNEQF
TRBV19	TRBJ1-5	ASSKGSNRESNQPQH
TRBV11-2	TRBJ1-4	ASSSLMGELF
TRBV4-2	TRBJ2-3	ASSQASGGGDTQY
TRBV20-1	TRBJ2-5	SARSDRDRGKSGDWVIETQY
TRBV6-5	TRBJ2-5	ASSVTGLHQETQY
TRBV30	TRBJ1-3	AWSVRTFLGNTIY
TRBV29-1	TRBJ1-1	SAASGQGRTEAF
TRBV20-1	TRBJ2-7	SAPGILDEQY
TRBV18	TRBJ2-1	ASSPLREGNEQF
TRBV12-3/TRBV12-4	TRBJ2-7	ASSVPRGAVDEQY
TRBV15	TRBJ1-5	ATSRPYGVAGNQPQH
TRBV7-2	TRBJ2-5	ASMAGGSQETQY
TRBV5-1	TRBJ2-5	ASSLKRGRVEETQY
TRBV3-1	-	ASRTGAPNYEQY
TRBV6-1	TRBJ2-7	ASSEGGEIIETYEQY
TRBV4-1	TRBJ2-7	ASSQDPQGIYEQY
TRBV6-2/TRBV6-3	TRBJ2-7	ASSFRGLLPHEQY
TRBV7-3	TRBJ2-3	ASSSLAGSGPNTQY
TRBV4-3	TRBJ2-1	ASSQDLLGDSYNEQF
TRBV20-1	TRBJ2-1	SADGSNRRNEQF
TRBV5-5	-	ASSFAGANYEQY
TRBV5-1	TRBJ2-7	ASSFGQSYEQY
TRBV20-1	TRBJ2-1	SANIAGGYYNEQF
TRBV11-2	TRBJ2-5	ASSSFSRDNQETQY
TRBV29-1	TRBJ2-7	SVGRDSRNEQY
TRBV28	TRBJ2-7	ASSHAEQY